A selection of T cell receptor beta chains follows, all from one sample in a study of OX40 agonist ivuxolimab in advanced cancers. Sequenced by immunoSEQ multiplex PCR; TCRdb stores in-frame clones only, minus some. The sample shows about 25,000 clones, more than 75% of them seen only once. The sequences come from CD4+ or CD8+ T cells sorted from blood, collected in a trial of the OX40 agonist ivuxolimab. The origin of the receptors is an adult with an advanced solid tumor such as melanoma, head and neck, liver or kidney cancer. CDR3s include the opening cysteine and the closing phenylalanine or tryptophan. Fields, in order: CDR3 protein, CDR3 DNA, D gene, V gene, clone size, J gene. D genes are given only for firm matches. Rows give clone size only sometimes, using once, few, many, or a class for an expanded clone.

CDR3: CASSYRRDTEAFF; DNA: TGTGCCAGCAGTTACCGACGGGACACTGAAGCTTTCTTT; D: .; V: TRBV6-6; size: few; J: TRBJ1-1
CDR3: CASGREAPDTQYF; DNA: TGTGCCAGCGGGCGGGAGGCCCCCGATACGCAGTATTTT; D: TRBD2; V: TRBV6-1; size: once; J: TRBJ2-3
CDR3: CASSQEQGTNTGELFF; DNA: TGCGCCAGCAGCCAAGAACAGGGGACGAACACCGGGGAGCTGTTTTTT; D: TRBD1; V: TRBV4-3; size: .; J: TRBJ2-2
CDR3: CASSPGTAFQETQYF; DNA: TGTGCCAGCAGCCCCGGGACAGCCTTCCAAGAGACCCAGTACTTC; D: TRBD1; V: TRBV7-9; size: .; J: TRBJ2-5
CDR3: CSAWTSGRGDTQYF; DNA: TGCAGCGCCTGGACTAGCGGGAGGGGAGATACGCAGTATTTT; D: TRBD2; V: TRBV29-1; size: once; J: TRBJ2-3
CDR3: CASSQDLNGGNNQPQHF; DNA: TGCGCCAGCAGCCAAGATTTAAATGGGGGCAACAATCAGCCCCAGCATTTT; D: .; V: TRBV4-3; size: once; J: TRBJ1-5
CDR3: CAIRDRGRANTEAFF; DNA: TGTGCCATCAGGGACAGGGGGAGAGCCAACACTGAAGCTTTCTTT; D: TRBD1; V: TRBV10-3; size: .; J: TRBJ1-1
CDR3: CASSILRKSAGGPSEQFF; DNA: TGTGCCAGCAGCATTCTCCGGAAGTCGGCGGGAGGGCCGAGTGAGCAGTTCTTC; D: .; V: TRBV21-1; size: few; J: TRBJ2-1
CDR3: CASSPLGRGRTDNEQFF; DNA: TGCGCCAGCAGCCCGCTGGGGAGGGGGCGTACGGACAATGAGCAGTTCTTC; D: .; V: TRBV5-1; size: .; J: TRBJ2-1
CDR3: CASSPSPGTEYGYTF; DNA: TGTGCCAGCAGCCCCTCACCCGGGACAGAGTATGGCTACACCTTC; D: TRBD1; V: TRBV7-2; size: .; J: TRBJ1-2
CDR3: CASSPFGGNTDTQYF; DNA: TGTGCCAGCAGCCCCTTTGGGGGGAACACAGATACGCAGTATTTT; D: .; V: TRBV7-6; size: .; J: TRBJ2-3
CDR3: CASSLDGSSSGANVLTF; DNA: TGTGCCAGCAGCTTAGATGGTTCGTCCTCTGGGGCCAACGTCCTGACTTTC; D: .; V: TRBV7-2; size: .; J: TRBJ2-6
CDR3: CASSEAAGPYGYTF; DNA: TGTGCCAGCAGTGAAGCGGCAGGACCCTATGGCTACACCTTC; D: .; V: TRBV6-1; size: .; J: TRBJ1-2
CDR3: CASSNRNNEQFF; DNA: TGTGCCAGCAGTAACCGGAACAATGAGCAGTTCTTC; D: .; V: TRBV6-4; size: .; J: TRBJ2-1
CDR3: CASSPPDRGNQPQHF; DNA: TGTGCCAGCAGCCCCCCCGACAGGGGCAATCAGCCCCAGCATTTT; D: .; V: TRBV21-1; size: .; J: TRBJ1-5
CDR3: CASSLGPWTSRQAKNIQYF; DNA: TGTGCCAGCAGCTTAGGACCTTGGACTAGCCGTCAAGCCAAAAACATTCAGTACTTC; D: TRBD2; V: TRBV7-2; size: .; J: TRBJ2-4
CDR3: CASSRDGNSGNTIYF; DNA: TGTGCCAGTAGTCGGGACGGCAACTCTGGAAACACCATATATTTT; D: .; V: TRBV19; size: medium-sized; J: TRBJ1-3
CDR3: CAHRGLVNEKLFF; DNA: TGTGCTCACAGGGGGCTCGTTAATGAAAAACTGTTTTTT; D: TRBD1; V: TRBV6-6; size: .; J: TRBJ1-4
CDR3: CASSPTTGGYTF; DNA: TGTGCCAGCTCACCGACAACAGGCGGCTACACCTTC; D: .; V: TRBV18; size: .; J: TRBJ1-2
CDR3: CASSYGRRSSYEQYF; DNA: TGTGCCAGCAGCTATGGACGGAGAAGCTCCTACGAGCAGTACTTC; D: .; V: TRBV7-9; size: .; J: TRBJ2-7
CDR3: CASSSPPQAQYF; DNA: TGTGCCAGCAGTTCACCTCCCCAGGCCCAGTACTTC; D: .; V: TRBV27; size: .; J: TRBJ2-5
CDR3: CASSYSMRATGNTIYF; DNA: TGTGCCAGCAGTTACTCGATGCGGGCGACTGGAAACACCATATATTTT; D: .; V: TRBV6-6; size: .; J: TRBJ1-3
CDR3: CASSEGGNTEAFF; DNA: TGTGCCAGCAGTGAGGGCGGGAACACTGAAGCTTTCTTT; D: .; V: TRBV6-1; size: .; J: TRBJ1-1
CDR3: CAIGDPGRNIQYF; DNA: TGTGCCATCGGCGACCCTGGAAGAAACATTCAGTACTTC; D: .; V: TRBV10-3; size: .; J: TRBJ2-4
CDR3: CAISAGTSGGAPRQHF; DNA: TGTGCCATCAGTGCCGGGACTAGCGGGGGGGCGCCTAGGCAGCACTTC; D: TRBD2; V: TRBV10-3; size: .; J: TRBJ2-7
CDR3: CASSLFYNEQFF; DNA: TGTGCCAGCAGTTTATTCTACAATGAGCAGTTCTTC; D: .; V: TRBV28; size: .; J: TRBJ2-1
CDR3: CASLGGSGNTGELFF; DNA: TGTGCCAGCCTAGGGGGGTCCGGGAACACCGGGGAGCTGTTTTTT; D: .; V: TRBV6-6; size: .; J: TRBJ2-2
CDR3: CASSQTGLYDEQYF; DNA: TGCGCCAGCAGCCAAACAGGTTTATACGACGAGCAGTACTTC; D: .; V: TRBV4-3; size: .; J: TRBJ2-7
CDR3: CASSWTGTSYEQYF; DNA: TGCGCCAGCAGCTGGACAGGGACCTCCTACGAGCAGTACTTC; D: TRBD1; V: TRBV5-1; size: .; J: TRBJ2-7
CDR3: CASTWGNNRNTGELFF; DNA: TGTGCCAGTACCTGGGGAAATAACCGAAACACCGGGGAGCTGTTTTTT; D: .; V: TRBV19; size: .; J: TRBJ2-2
CDR3: CASSQDWGQAAYEQYF; DNA: TGCGCCAGCAGCCAAGATTGGGGGCAGGCCGCCTACGAGCAGTACTTC; D: .; V: TRBV4-3; size: once; J: TRBJ2-7
CDR3: CASSLRRGDTQYF; DNA: TGTGCCAGCAGCTTAAGACGTGGAGATACGCAGTATTTT; D: .; V: TRBV7-2; size: .; J: TRBJ2-3
CDR3: CATQQSGGARGGEQFF; DNA: TGTGCCACCCAACAAAGCGGGGGGGCTAGGGGTGGTGAGCAGTTCTTC; D: TRBD2; V: TRBV19; size: .; J: TRBJ2-1
CDR3: CASSSDKGAYGYTF; DNA: TGTGCCAGCAGCTCGGACAAGGGAGCCTATGGCTACACCTTC; D: .; V: TRBV7-2; size: .; J: TRBJ1-2
CDR3: CASSFGTSGGYEQYF; DNA: TGTGCCAGCAGCTTCGGGACTAGCGGGGGTTACGAGCAGTACTTC; D: TRBD2; V: TRBV7-2; size: .; J: TRBJ2-7
CDR3: CSVEGVLPYGYTF; DNA: TGCAGCGTCGAGGGCGTCCTACCCTATGGCTACACCTTC; D: .; V: TRBV29-1; size: .; J: TRBJ1-2
CDR3: CASSQDTPSTDTQYF; DNA: TGCGCCAGCAGCCAAGATACCCCGAGCACAGATACGCAGTATTTT; D: .; V: TRBV4-1; size: .; J: TRBJ2-3
CDR3: CAVGGRVNTEAFF; DNA: TGTGCCGTGGGGGGCAGAGTGAACACTGAAGCTTTCTTT; D: .; V: TRBV19; size: .; J: TRBJ1-1
CDR3: CASSLATGELFF; DNA: TGTGCCAGCAGTTTGGCCACCGGGGAGCTGTTTTTT; D: .; V: TRBV28; size: few; J: TRBJ2-2
CDR3: CASSRSSSYNSPLHF; DNA: TGTGCCAGCTCACGATCGAGCTCCTATAATTCACCCCTCCACTTT; D: .; V: TRBV18; size: .; J: TRBJ1-6
CDR3: CASSRQGDTEAFF; DNA: TGTGCCAGCAGCCGACAGGGAGACACTGAAGCTTTCTTT; D: TRBD1; V: TRBV7-2; size: few; J: TRBJ1-1
CDR3: CASSQSSGGRGWETQYF; DNA: TGCGCCAGCAGCCAATCTAGCGGGGGGCGAGGATGGGAGACCCAGTACTTC; D: TRBD2; V: TRBV4-3; size: few; J: TRBJ2-5
CDR3: CASSRNTGELFF; DNA: TGTGCCAGCAGCCGAAACACCGGGGAGCTGTTTTTT; D: .; V: TRBV6-1; size: .; J: TRBJ2-2
CDR3: CASSQARGPFDSPLHF; DNA: TGCGCCAGCAGCCAAGCCAGGGGGCCGTTCGATTCACCCCTCCACTTT; D: TRBD1; V: TRBV4-1; size: .; J: TRBJ1-6
CDR3: CASSLYSTPHEQYF; DNA: TGTGCCAGCAGCTTATACAGCACACCCCACGAGCAGTACTTC; D: .; V: TRBV7-2; size: .; J: TRBJ2-7
CDR3: CASSLPILNEKLFF; DNA: TGTGCCAGCAGCTTACCGATCCTCAATGAAAAACTGTTTTTT; D: .; V: TRBV7-9; size: .; J: TRBJ1-4
CDR3: CACQGQANSYEQYF; DNA: TGTGCCTGCCAAGGACAGGCTAACTCCTACGAGCAGTACTTC; D: TRBD1; V: TRBV30; size: .; J: TRBJ2-7
CDR3: CASSRTGNSEAFF; DNA: TGTGCCAGCAGCCGGACAGGGAACAGTGAAGCTTTCTTT; D: TRBD1; V: TRBV7-6; size: .; J: TRBJ1-1
CDR3: CASSIGSDSPLHF; DNA: TGTGCCAGTAGTATAGGTTCGGATTCACCCCTCCACTTT; D: .; V: TRBV19; size: .; J: TRBJ1-6
CDR3: CASSGSNEGQPQHF; DNA: TGTGCCAGCAGTGGGTCGAATGAAGGTCAGCCCCAGCATTTT; D: .; V: TRBV2; size: .; J: TRBJ1-5
CDR3: CASSQPPGTRSGDTQYF; DNA: TGCGCCAGCAGCCAGCCGCCCGGGACTAGGTCGGGAGATACGCAGTATTTT; D: TRBD2; V: TRBV4-1; size: .; J: TRBJ2-3
CDR3: CATNARDKAYYEQYF; DNA: TGTGCCACCAACGCCCGGGACAAGGCATACTACGAGCAGTACTTC; D: .; V: TRBV6-6; size: .; J: TRBJ2-7
CDR3: CASSGQTETQYF; DNA: TGTGCCAGCAGCGGTCAGACGGAGACCCAGTACTTC; D: .; V: TRBV6-1; size: .; J: TRBJ2-5
CDR3: CASSFTRGGNEQYF; DNA: TGTGCCAGCAGCTTCACCAGGGGTGGGAACGAGCAGTACTTC; D: .; V: TRBV11-2; size: .; J: TRBJ2-7
CDR3: CASSLKGTLSDTQYF; DNA: TGTGCCAGCAGTTTAAAGGGGACCTTATCGGATACGCAGTATTTT; D: .; V: TRBV28; size: .; J: TRBJ2-3
CDR3: CASRSGADTGELFF; DNA: TGCGCCAGCAGGTCAGGGGCGGACACCGGGGAGCTGTTTTTT; D: .; V: TRBV5-1; size: .; J: TRBJ2-2
CDR3: CASSSVGTLLSNQPQHF; DNA: TGTGCCAGCAGCTCCGTCGGGACACTCCTTAGCAATCAGCCCCAGCATTTT; D: .; V: TRBV28; size: .; J: TRBJ1-5
CDR3: CAWSVQSNQPQHF; DNA: TGTGCCTGGAGTGTACAGAGCAATCAGCCCCAGCATTTT; D: .; V: TRBV30; size: .; J: TRBJ1-5
CDR3: CASSVSGQGHNEQFF; DNA: TGTGCCAGCAGCGTATCGGGACAGGGCCACAATGAGCAGTTCTTC; D: TRBD1; V: TRBV9; size: .; J: TRBJ2-1
CDR3: CSADDNHEQYF; DNA: TGCAGTGCTGACGACAACCACGAGCAGTACTTC; D: .; V: TRBV20-1; size: .; J: TRBJ2-7